What follows are 21 T cell receptor beta chains derived from one specimen sequenced in a study of control samples from healthy donors and cancer patients. Measured with immunoSEQ multiplex PCR; TCRdb has only the in-frame clones, and not every one. The table has around 94,000 clones, 92% seen once. Material: blood. The receptors were gathered from a woman aged 18-29 years in good health.

V gene TRBV28 combines with J gene TRBJ1-3; 7 nucleotides agree with TRBD1. With V trimmed by 3 bases and J by 2 bases, 4 bases remained unmatched. CDR1 is MDHEN, CDR2 SYDVKM, per germline. The CDR3 sequence is 15 residues long. The DNA of the CDR3 is TGTGCCAGCAGTTTCCCCGACAGGGCTGGAAACACCATATATTTT. Its translation: CASSFPDRAGNTIYF.

This sequence joins TRBV6-1 and TRBJ2-2; 8 nucleotides match TRBD2. Germline CDR1 reads MNHNS; CDR2 reads SASEGT. The length of the CDR3 is 13 residues. Trimming at V came to 10 bases and at J to 7 bases, leaving 8 bases not matched to a gene. The chain's CDR3 is CAIRAGVVGELFF. The CDR3 DNA follows: TGTGCCATCCGAGCGGGAGTGGTCGGGGAGCTGTTTTTT.

V and J are TRBV5-1 and TRBJ1-3; D perhaps matches TRBD1 (5 bases). Trimming removed 0 bases from V and 5 bases from J, with 6 bases in between. CDR1 is SGHRS, CDR2 YFSETQ, per germline. The CDR3 runs to 13 residues. CDR3 residues: CASSLGQRNTIYF. Written as DNA, the CDR3 is TGCGCCAGCAGCTTGGGACAGCGAAACACCATATATTTT. The full variable domain, rest sourced from reference TRBV5-1 and TRBJ1-3, is KAGVTQTPRYLIKTRGQQVTLSCSPISGHRSVSWYQQTPGQGLQFLFEYFSETQRNKGNFPGRFSGRQFSNSRSEMNVSTLELGDSALYLCASSLGQRNTIYFGEGSWLTVV.

The chain has TRBV11-2 and TRBJ2-3; the D call may be TRBD1 or TRBD2 (5 bases each). The ends were cut back, 4 bases at V and 5 bases at J, with 13 bases in the middle. This CDR3 has 14 amino acids. Germline lookup yields CDR1 SGHAT and CDR2 FQNNGV. CDR3 nucleotide sequence: TGTGCCAGCAGCTGGGACCCTGGTGGAGATACGCAGTATTTT. Amino acid sequence: CASSWDPGGDTQYF.

This sequence joins TRBV4-2 and TRBJ2-1; TRBD2 matches 10 bases. The length of the CDR3 is 16 residues. Germline CDR1 LGHNA, CDR2 YNFKEQ. J lost 0 bases, V lost 4 bases, and 3 bases had no gene match. CDR3 protein: CASSPVAGGSYNEQFF. CDR3 bases: TGTGCCAGCAGCCCGGTAGCGGGGGGCTCCTACAATGAGCAGTTCTTC.

The chain uses TRBV25-1 and TRBJ1-1; D gene unclear. Trimming left V 5 bases short and J 2 bases short, with 18 bases between. CDR1 is MGHDK, CDR2 SYGVNS, per germline. The CDR3 covers 16 residues. The chain's CDR3 is CASSKRVFGQNTEAFF. CDR3 DNA: TGTGCCAGCAGTAAGCGGGTCTTTGGCCAAAACACTGAAGCTTTCTTT.

The chain recombines TRBV5-4 with TRBJ1-6; D gene uncertain. Germline-derived CDR1 and CDR2 are SGHNT and YYREEE (reference sequence). CDR3 size: 14 residues. V lost 4 bases and J lost 13, with 18 bases in between. The CDR3 region has the DNA TGTGCCAGCAGCGCCAGGACTGGGCCCGGGCCCCTCCACTTT. It yields the protein CASSARTGPGPLHF.

The V and J genes are TRBV14 and TRBJ2-2; D not certain. Germline values: CDR1 SGHDN, CDR2 FVKESK. The V gene lost 3 bases and the J gene lost 2 bases, with 7 bases spanning the gap. The CDR3 is 14 amino acids. The CDR3 DNA reads TGTGCCAGCAGCCAGCTGGACAACACCGGGGAGCTGTTTTTT. Amino acids: CASSQLDNTGELFF.

V is TRBV12-3 or TRBV12-4 and J is TRBJ1-5, with D uncertain. The CDR3 is 12 amino acids. V was pared by 6 bases and J by 7 bases, with 10 bases between. The DNA of the CDR3 is TGTGCCAGCAGAAGCCGCGACCAGCCCCAGCATTTT. This encodes CASRSRDQPQHF.

This chain links TRBV11-3 with TRBJ2-7, with 8 bases identical to TRBD1. CDR3 length: 13 amino acids. The germline gives CDR1 SGHNT, CDR2 YENEEA. With 2 bases clipped from V and 5 bases from J, the junction kept 2 bases outside the gene matches. This chain's CDR3 is CASSLRTGHEQYF. The CDR3 DNA sequence: TGTGCCAGCAGCTTAAGGACAGGGCACGAGCAGTACTTC.

The V and J genes are TRBV2 and TRBJ1-6; TRBD1 agrees at 10 bases. This CDR3 comprises 14 residues. The junction had 2 bases not matched to a gene; V was cut back by 3 bases and J by 9 bases. Per the germline V gene, CDR1 is SNHLY and CDR2 is FYNNEI. In DNA form, the CDR3 reads TGTGCCAGCAGTGAGGACAGGGGGTCTTCACCCCTCCACTTT. Its protein product is CASSEDRGSSPLHF.

J is TRBJ2-5 and V is TRBV11-2, with D maybe TRBD1 (6 bases). There are 13 residues in the CDR3. V gave up 10 bases and J gave up 2 bases, with 14 bases separating them. In germline, CDR1 is SGHAT, CDR2 FQNNGV. The CDR3: CATKQGDQETQYF. DNA for the CDR3: TGTGCCACGAAACAGGGCGATCAAGAGACCCAGTACTTC.

The rearrangement links TRBV9 to TRBJ2-1; a weak D match, TRBD2 (7 bases). The germline V gene has CDR1 SGDLS and CDR2 YYNGEE. Between the trimmed V and J ends, which lost 0 bases and 0 bases, there was a span of 10 bases. The CDR3 extends over 16 amino acids. Here the CDR3 DNA reads TGTGCCAGCAGCGTAGTGGGGGGGCTCTCCTACAATGAGCAGTTCTTC. It yields the protein CASSVVGGLSYNEQFF.

The chain employs TRBV7-8 and TRBJ1-4; the D gene is possibly TRBD1 (5 bases). CDR1 SGHVS and CDR2 FQNEAQ come from the germline V gene. Deletions cut 1 base from V and 7 bases from J, with 10 bases between. This CDR3 has 14 residues. The CDR3 loop reads CASSLGQYGEKLFF. In DNA form, the CDR3 reads TGTGCCAGCAGCTTAGGACAGTATGGTGAAAAACTGTTTTTT.

This sequence joins TRBV6-6 and TRBJ1-4; D gene unclear. The CDR3 is 15 residues long. Germline lookup yields CDR1 MNHNY and CDR2 SVGAGI (reference sequence). The V end lost 0 bases, the J end lost 0 bases, and 5 bases lay between the germline ends. The CDR3, as DNA: TGTGCCAGCAGTTACTCGGGCCCAACTAATGAAAAACTGTTTTTT. Protein: CASSYSGPTNEKLFF.

The chain employs TRBV5-5 and TRBJ2-5; TRBD1 might be the D (6 bases). The germline CDR1 and CDR2 sequences are SGHKS and YYEKEE (reference sequence). The CDR3 extends over 13 amino acids. V lost 4 bases and J 5 bases, leaving 12 bases between the germline ends. CDR3 DNA: TGTGCCAGCAGCCGTGCAGGGGTGGAGACCCAGTACTTC. Protein: CASSRAGVETQYF. The whole variable domain, filled in from reference TRBV5-5 and TRBJ2-5, reads DAGVTQSPTHLIKTRGQQVTLRCSPISGHKSVSWYQQVLGQGPQFIFQYYEKEERGRGNFPDRFSARQFPNYSSELNVNALLLGDSALYLCASSRAGVETQYFGPGTRLLVL.

This chain joins TRBV5-6 and TRBJ2-7, with a tentative D call TRBD2 (5 bases). Germline V gene sequence: CDR1 SGHDT, CDR2 YYEEEE. Trimming left V 4 bases short and J 3 bases short, with 14 bases between. The CDR3 is 14 residues long. CDR3 in amino acids: CASSQRSAYYEQYF. For the CDR3, the DNA is TGTGCCAGCAGCCAGCGGAGCGCTTACTACGAGCAGTACTTC.

The J gene is TRBJ1-1, the V gene TRBV3-1 (or the pseudogene TRBV3-2); maybe TRBD1 (5 bases). V lost 2 bases to trimming and J lost 5 bases, with 12 bases between them. The CDR3 contains 14 residues. Germline loops: CDR1 LGHDT, CDR2 YNNKEL (reference sequence). CDR3 bases: TGTGCCAGCAGCCAATCCACGGGGGGGACTGAAGCTTTCTTT. Translation: CASSQSTGGTEAFF.

The chain couples TRBV7-2 to TRBJ1-1; a weak D match, TRBD1 (5 bases). The V end was cut by 1 base, the J end by 0 bases, with 9 bases between. The CDR3 is 15 amino acids. Germline V gives CDR1 SGHTA, CDR2 FQGNSA. CDR3 nucleotides: TGTGCCAGCAGCTTAGGGTCAGGGATGAACACTGAAGCTTTCTTT. This translates into CASSLGSGMNTEAFF. Together with reference TRBV7-2 and TRBJ1-1, the CDR3 gives the full variable domain: GAGVSQSPSNKVTEKGKDVELRCDPISGHTALYWYRQSLGQGLEFLIYFQGNSAPDKSGLPSDRFSAERTGGSVSTLTIQRTQQEDSAVYLCASSLGSGMNTEAFFGQGTRLTVV.

This clone was picked up a small number of times. As DNA, the CDR3 is TGTGCCAGCAGCCAAGACGGCTACGAGCAGTACTTC. It translates to CASSQDGYEQYF. The V call is TRBV5-4, the J call TRBJ2-7; no clear D. V gave up 4 bases and J gave up 3 bases, with 8 bases separating them. This CDR3 has 12 amino acids. CDR1 SGHNT and CDR2 YYREEE come from the germline V gene (reference sequence).

This chain links TRBV14 with TRBJ1-3; a possible D gene is TRBD1 (6 bases). This CDR3 is 13 amino acids long. Looked up from germline, CDR1 is SGHDN and CDR2 is FVKESK. V lost 8 bases, J lost 9 bases, and 17 bases lay in between. The CDR3 sequence: CASSRGGTTTIYF. The CDR3 bases are TGTGCCAGCTCGAGAGGGGGGACTACCACCATATATTTT.